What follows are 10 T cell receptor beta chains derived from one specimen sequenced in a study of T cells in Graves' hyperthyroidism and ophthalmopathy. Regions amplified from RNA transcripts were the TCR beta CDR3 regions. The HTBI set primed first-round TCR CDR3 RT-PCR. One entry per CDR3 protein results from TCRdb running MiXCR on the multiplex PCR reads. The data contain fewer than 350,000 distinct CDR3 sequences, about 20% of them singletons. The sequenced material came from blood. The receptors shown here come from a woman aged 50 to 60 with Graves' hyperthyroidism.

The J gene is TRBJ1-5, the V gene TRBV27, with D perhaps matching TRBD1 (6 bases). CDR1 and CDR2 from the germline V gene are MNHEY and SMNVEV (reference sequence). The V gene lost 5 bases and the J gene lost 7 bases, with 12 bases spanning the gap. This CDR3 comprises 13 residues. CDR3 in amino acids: CASSAGELQPQHF. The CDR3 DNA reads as TGTGCCAGCAGTGCAGGGGAGCTGCAGCCCCAGCATTTT.

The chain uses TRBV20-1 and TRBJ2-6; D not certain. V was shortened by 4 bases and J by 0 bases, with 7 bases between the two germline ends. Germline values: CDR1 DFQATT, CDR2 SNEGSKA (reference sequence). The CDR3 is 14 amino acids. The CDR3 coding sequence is TGCAGTGCTACCCCAGGCTCTGGGGCCAACGTCCTGACTTTC. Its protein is CSATPGSGANVLTF.

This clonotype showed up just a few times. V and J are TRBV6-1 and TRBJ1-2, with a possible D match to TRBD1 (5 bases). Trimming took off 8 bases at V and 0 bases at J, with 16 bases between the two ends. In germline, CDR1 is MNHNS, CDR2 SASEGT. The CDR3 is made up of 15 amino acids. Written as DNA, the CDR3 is TGTGCCAGCCATGAGGGGAGACTCCCTAACTATGGCTACACCTTC. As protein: CASHEGRLPNYGYTF.

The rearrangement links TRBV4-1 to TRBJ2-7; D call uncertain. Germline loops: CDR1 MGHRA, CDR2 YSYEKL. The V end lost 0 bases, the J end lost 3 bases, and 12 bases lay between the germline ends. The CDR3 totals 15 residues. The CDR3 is CASSQEGGHDYEQYF. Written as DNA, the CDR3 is TGCGCCAGCAGCCAAGAGGGTGGTCACGACTACGAGCAGTACTTC.

The DNA of the CDR3 is TGTGCCACCAGTGACCCCCTGGGGCAGGGGGCGAACACCGGGGAGCTGTTTTTT. Its translation: CATSDPLGQGANTGELFF. The V call is TRBV24-1, the J call TRBJ2-2; 7 bases match TRBD1. The J segment lost 0 bases and the V segment lost 4 bases, leaving 10 bases of the junction unmatched. Germline V lookup: CDR1 KGHDR, CDR2 SFDVKD. This CDR3 is built from 18 residues.

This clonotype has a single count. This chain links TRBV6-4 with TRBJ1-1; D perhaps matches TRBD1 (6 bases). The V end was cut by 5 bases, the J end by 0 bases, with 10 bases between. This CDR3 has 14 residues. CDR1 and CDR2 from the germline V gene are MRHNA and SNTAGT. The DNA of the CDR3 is TGTGCCAGCAGTCGCAGGGGAGTGAACACTGAAGCTTTCTTT. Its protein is CASSRRGVNTEAFF.

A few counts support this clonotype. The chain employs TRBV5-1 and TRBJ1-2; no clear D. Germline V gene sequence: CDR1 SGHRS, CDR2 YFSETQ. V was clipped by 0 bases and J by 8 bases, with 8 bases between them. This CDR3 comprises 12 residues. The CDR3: CASSLVGRGYTF. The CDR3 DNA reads TGCGCCAGCAGCTTGGTTGGAAGAGGCTACACCTTC.

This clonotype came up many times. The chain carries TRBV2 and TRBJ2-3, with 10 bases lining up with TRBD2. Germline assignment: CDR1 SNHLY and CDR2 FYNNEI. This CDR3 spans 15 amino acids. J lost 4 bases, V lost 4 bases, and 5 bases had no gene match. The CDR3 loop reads CASSVQRGGADTQYF. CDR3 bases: TGTGCCAGCAGTGTCCAGCGGGGGGGCGCAGATACGCAGTATTTT. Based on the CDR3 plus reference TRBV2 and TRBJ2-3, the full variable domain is EPEVTQTPSHQVTQMGQEVILRCVPISNHLYFYWYRQILGQKVEFLVSFYNNEISEKSEIFDDQFSVERPDGSNFTLKIRSTKLEDSAMYFCASSVQRGGADTQYFGPGTRLTVL.

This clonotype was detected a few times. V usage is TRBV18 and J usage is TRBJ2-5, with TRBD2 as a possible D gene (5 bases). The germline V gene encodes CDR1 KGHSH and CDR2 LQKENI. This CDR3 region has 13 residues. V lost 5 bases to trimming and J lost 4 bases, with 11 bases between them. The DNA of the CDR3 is TGTGCCAGCTCAGGCAGTGAGGGAGAGACCCAGTACTTC. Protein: CASSGSEGETQYF.

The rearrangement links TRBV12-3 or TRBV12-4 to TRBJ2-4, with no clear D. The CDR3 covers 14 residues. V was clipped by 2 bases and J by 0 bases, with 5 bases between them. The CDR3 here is CASSLPLAKNIQYF. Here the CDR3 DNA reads TGTGCCAGCAGTTTACCGCTAGCCAAAAACATTCAGTACTTC.